One sample yielded the 23 T cell receptor beta chains listed below, sequenced in a study of radiation and T cells in renal cell carcinoma. Produced via immunoSEQ multiplex PCR; TCRdb's table is partial and in-frame only. The sample carries 130,000 to 150,000 clones, approximately 86% recorded once. Time point in this sample: blood 4 weeks post-SBRT, at nephrectomy. Noted treatment: 15 Gy SBRT to primary tumor, nephrectomy 4 weeks later. The sequencing used blood, collected from a patient whose treatment included radiotherapy and nephrectomy. The source of these receptors is a woman between 50 and 59 years old with renal cell carcinoma.

This chain connects TRBV7-2 to TRBJ2-7; perhaps TRBD2 as D (6 bases). CDR3 length equals 14 residues. Germline V gives CDR1 SGHTA, CDR2 FQGNSA. V lost 4 bases and J 2 bases, leaving 12 bases between the germline ends. CDR3 region: CASSWSGPAYEQYF. CDR3 in DNA: TGTGCCAGCAGCTGGAGCGGGCCCGCCTACGAGCAGTACTTC. Supplemented by reference TRBV7-2 and TRBJ2-7, the full variable domain reads GAGVSQSPSNKVTEKGKDVELRCDPISGHTALYWYRQSLGQGLEFLIYFQGNSAPDKSGLPSDRFSAERTGGSVSTLTIQRTQQEDSAVYLCASSWSGPAYEQYFGPGTRLTVT.

V gene TRBV28 combines with J gene TRBJ2-4; 12 bases fit TRBD2. With V trimmed by 3 bases and J by 0 bases, 3 bases remained unmatched. The CDR3 extends over 17 amino acids. Looked up from germline, CDR1 is MDHEN and CDR2 is SYDVKM. DNA of the CDR3: TGTGCCAGCAGTTTGACTAGCGGGGGCCTAGCCAAAAACATTCAGTACTTC. It translates to CASSLTSGGLAKNIQYF.

The CDR3 bases are TGCAGCGCCCCGGGGGCAGGTGGCTACACCTTC. Encoded protein: CSAPGAGGYTF. This sequence joins TRBV29-1 and TRBJ1-2, with D possibly matching TRBD1 (6 bases). This CDR3 is built from 11 residues. The germline gives CDR1 SQVTM, CDR2 ANQGSEA. The V end lost 7 bases, the J end lost 7 bases, and 13 bases lay between the germline ends.

This clone was detected only once. Other DNA sequences of this sample code for an identical CDR3. The genes are TRBV30 and TRBJ2-1; 8 bases match TRBD2. CDR1 and CDR2 (germline): GTSNPN, SVGIG (reference sequence). This CDR3 has 17 amino acids. Unmatched junction bases numbered 10, after V lost 0 bases and J lost 3 bases. CDR3 region: CAWSVRHIGTSYNEQFF. For the CDR3, the DNA is TGTGCCTGGAGTGTAAGGCATATCGGGACTAGCTACAATGAGCAGTTCTTC.

This chain links TRBV10-3 with TRBJ2-2, with D perhaps matching TRBD2 (5 bases). The germline V gene has CDR1 ENHRY and CDR2 SYGVKD. Deletions cut 11 bases from V and 0 bases from J, with 13 bases between. This CDR3 is built from 14 residues. CDR3 loop: CALRGETNTGELFF. CDR3 sequence (DNA): TGTGCCTTGCGTGGGGAGACGAACACCGGGGAGCTGTTTTTT.

This rearrangement joins TRBV25-1 to TRBJ1-2; no firm D call. The CDR3 is 11 residues long. The germline gives CDR1 MGHDK, CDR2 SYGVNS. Trimming stripped 8 bases from V and 5 bases from J, with 9 bases between. The CDR3 nucleotides read TGTGCCAGCGCTACGGGGTATGGCTACACCTTC. This gives the protein CASATGYGYTF.

The chain uses TRBV6-6 and TRBJ1-3; D unresolved. The CDR3 is 11 amino acids. Germline V gives CDR1 MNHNY, CDR2 SVGAGI (reference sequence). V shed 8 bases and J shed 6 bases, with 8 bases lying between them. The CDR3 DNA reads as TGTGCCAGCGTGAACGTAAACACCATATATTTT. This translates into CASVNVNTIYF.

Here the CDR3 DNA reads TGCGCCAGCAGCCAAGATCTCAATTCGGAGACCCAGCATTTT. It is translated as CASSQDLNSETQHF. The chain recombines TRBV4-3 with TRBJ1-5; D remains ambiguous. Germline-derived CDR1 and CDR2 are LGHNA and YSLEER. This CDR3 has 14 amino acids. V was cut by 0 bases and J by 11 bases, with 14 bases left in between.

The chain couples TRBV10-3 to TRBJ1-4; D call uncertain. CDR1 and CDR2 from the germline V gene are ENHRY and SYGVKD. Between the trimmed V and J ends, which lost 2 bases and 5 bases, there was a span of 9 bases. The CDR3 covers 14 residues. This CDR3 reads CAISEAQKNEKLFF. The CDR3 region has the DNA TGTGCCATCAGTGAGGCACAGAAAAATGAAAAACTGTTTTTT.

The rearrangement links TRBV7-9 to TRBJ1-6; a weak D match, TRBD1 (6 bases). The CDR3 totals 14 residues. CDR1 is SEHNR, CDR2 FQNEAQ, per germline (reference sequence). V dropped 5 bases and J dropped 7 bases, with 12 bases sitting between them. The CDR3 region is CASSPLQGNSPLHF. The CDR3 DNA sequence: TGTGCCAGCAGCCCATTGCAGGGGAATTCACCCCTCCACTTT.

The V gene is TRBV28, the J gene TRBJ2-6, with D possibly matching TRBD2 (6 bases). Looked up from germline, CDR1 is MDHEN and CDR2 is SYDVKM. The CDR3 is 17 residues long. The germline V and J ends were trimmed by 3 bases and 0 bases, with 12 bases remaining between them. The CDR3 is CASSLGPDYSGANVLTF. CDR3 nucleotide sequence: TGTGCCAGCAGTTTGGGACCGGACTACTCTGGGGCCAACGTCCTGACTTTC.

The chain couples TRBV30 to TRBJ1-5; weak D call: TRBD1 (5 bases). V lost 0 bases to trimming and J lost 2 bases, with 8 bases between them. CDR1 is GTSNPN, CDR2 SVGIG, per germline (reference sequence). The CDR3 is 14 residues long. The CDR3 sequence: CAWSVLTGNQPQHF. The CDR3 nucleotides are TGTGCCTGGAGTGTACTGACAGGCAATCAGCCCCAGCATTTT.

The gene calls are TRBV6-6 and TRBJ2-2, with 12 bases matching TRBD2. The CDR3 is 16 amino acids. V dropped 0 bases and J dropped 7; count of bases not matched to a gene: 3. Germline-derived CDR1 and CDR2 are MNHNY and SVGAGI (reference sequence). CDR3 sequence: CASSYSGTSGHGELFF. For the CDR3, the DNA is TGTGCCAGCAGTTACTCGGGGACTAGCGGGCACGGGGAGCTGTTTTTT.

This chain links TRBV7-9 with TRBJ2-5; 9 nucleotides align to TRBD1. CDR3 length: 15 amino acids. CDR1 is SEHNR, CDR2 FQNEAQ, per germline (reference sequence). The ends lost 5 bases at V and 3 bases at J; junction bases unmatched: 7. The CDR3 region is CASSRGQGGEETQYF. In nucleotides, the CDR3 is TGTGCCAGCAGCCGGGGACAGGGAGGAGAAGAGACCCAGTACTTC. The complete variable domain, with remaining parts taken from reference TRBV7-9 and TRBJ2-5, reads DTGVSQNPRHKITKRGQNVTFRCDPISEHNRLYWYRQTLGQGPEFLTYFQNEAQLEKSRLLSDRFSAERPKGSFSTLEIQRTEQGDSAMYLCASSRGQGGEETQYFGPGTRLLVL.

The chain combines TRBV27 with TRBJ2-1, with D possibly being TRBD1 or TRBD2 (5 bases each). The germline gives CDR1 MNHEY, CDR2 SMNVEV (reference sequence). Between the trimmed V and J ends, which lost 5 bases and 10 bases, there was a span of 12 bases. The CDR3 is made up of 12 amino acids. As DNA, the CDR3 is TGTGCCAGCAGTCGCCTCAGGGACGAGCAGTTCTTC. Translating gives CASSRLRDEQFF.

J is TRBJ2-3 and V is TRBV4-1; D is ambiguous. CDR1 is MGHRA, CDR2 YSYEKL, per germline. The V and J ends lost 1 base and 6 bases respectively, with 11 bases between them. CDR3 length: 14 amino acids. CDR3 bases: TGCGCCAGCAGCCAAGGGAAGCAAGGGGATACGCAGTATTTT. Translation: CASSQGKQGDTQYF.

This clone was seen a handful of times. The chain has TRBV5-6 and TRBJ1-1; maybe TRBD1 (5 bases). The germline CDR1 and CDR2 sequences are SGHDT and YYEEEE. This CDR3 spans 14 amino acids. The V and J ends lost 5 bases and 1 base respectively, with 12 bases between them. Written as DNA, the CDR3 is TGTGCCAGCAGGACCTGGGGCCGGAACACTGAAGCTTTCTTT. This gives the protein CASRTWGRNTEAFF.

This clone was counted a single time. The chain carries TRBV9 and TRBJ2-3, with 14 positions matching TRBD2. Looked up from germline, CDR1 is SGDLS and CDR2 is YYNGEE. The CDR3 is made up of 16 amino acids. J lost 5 bases, V lost 3 bases, and 5 bases had no gene match. The CDR3 loop reads CASSGGLAGGIDTQYF. In DNA, the CDR3 is TGTGCCAGCAGCGGAGGACTAGCGGGAGGTATAGATACGCAGTATTTT. The full variable domain, completed using reference TRBV9 and TRBJ2-3, is DSGVTQTPKHLITATGQRVTLRCSPRSGDLSVYWYQQSLDQGLQFLIQYYNGEERAKGNILERFSAQQFPDLHSELNLSSLELGDSALYFCASSGGLAGGIDTQYFGPGTRLTVL.

This clone has only one observation. This chain uses TRBV7-9 with TRBJ2-6; D may be TRBD2 (5 bases). There are 19 residues in the CDR3. Trimming removed 3 bases at V and 0 bases at J, with 18 bases between. Per germline, CDR1 SEHNR and CDR2 FQNEAQ (reference sequence). CDR3 DNA sequence: TGTGCCAGCAGCTTGGGTGCGTTCGGGATAACCTCTGGGGCCAACGTCCTGACTTTC. It specifies CASSLGAFGITSGANVLTF.

The chain's CDR3 is CASSEFAGPNTGELFF. In nucleotides, the CDR3 is TGTGCCAGCAGTGAATTTGCAGGGCCGAACACCGGGGAGCTGTTTTTT. This chain links TRBV25-1 with TRBJ2-2, with TRBD1 as a possible D gene (5 bases). Deletions cut 1 base from V and 0 bases from J, with 9 bases between. The CDR3 length is 16 residues. Germline CDR1 reads MGHDK; CDR2 reads SYGVNS.

This chain uses TRBV7-8 with TRBJ2-5; D is possibly TRBD2 (6 bases). The ends were cut back, 10 bases at V and 5 bases at J, with 23 bases in the middle. CDR3 length: 15 amino acids. Germline V gene lookup returns CDR1 SGHVS and CDR2 FQNEAQ. Written as DNA, the CDR3 is TGTGCCACTTTCCAGGAGGGAAACTGGGTGGAGACCCAGTACTTC. This gives the protein CATFQEGNWVETQYF.

The chain combines TRBV7-3 with TRBJ2-5, with D hard to call. The V end was cut by 0 bases, the J end by 5 bases, with 7 bases between. This CDR3 is built from 13 residues. The germline CDR1 and CDR2 sequences are SGHTA and FQGTGA. The CDR3, as DNA: TGTGCCAGCAGCTTAACCCCCCGGGAGACCCAGTACTTC. Protein sequence: CASSLTPRETQYF.

As regards this clone: This same CDR3 is encoded by further DNA sequences in the sample. The gene calls are TRBV30 and TRBJ1-5, with D possibly TRBD1 on 5 matching bases. Per germline, CDR1 GTSNPN and CDR2 SVGIG (reference sequence). The CDR3 consists of 13 residues. Trimming stripped 2 bases from V and 6 bases from J, with 11 bases between. The CDR3: CAWSRGAGQPQHF. The CDR3 region has the DNA TGTGCCTGGAGTCGAGGGGCGGGTCAGCCCCAGCATTTT.